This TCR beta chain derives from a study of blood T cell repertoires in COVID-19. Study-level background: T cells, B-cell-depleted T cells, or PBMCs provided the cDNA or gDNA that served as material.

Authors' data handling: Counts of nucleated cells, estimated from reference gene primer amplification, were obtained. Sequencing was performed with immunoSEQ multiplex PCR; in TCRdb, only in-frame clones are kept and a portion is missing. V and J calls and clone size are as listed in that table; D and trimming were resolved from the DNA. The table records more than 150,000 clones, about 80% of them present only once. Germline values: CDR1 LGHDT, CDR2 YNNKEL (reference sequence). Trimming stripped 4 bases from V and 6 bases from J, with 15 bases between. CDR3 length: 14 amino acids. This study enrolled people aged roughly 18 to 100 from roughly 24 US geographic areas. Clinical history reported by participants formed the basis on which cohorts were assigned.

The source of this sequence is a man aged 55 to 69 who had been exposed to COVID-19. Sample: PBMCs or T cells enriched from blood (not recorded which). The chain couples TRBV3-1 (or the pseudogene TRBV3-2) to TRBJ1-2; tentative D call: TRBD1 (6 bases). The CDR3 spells CASSLIGQPHGYTF. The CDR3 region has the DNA TGTGCCAGCAGCCTAATAGGACAGCCCCATGGCTACACCTTC.